What follows is one TCR beta chain and its context. Its antigen remains unknown. The sample is drawn from a study of CD8 T cells in Susac syndrome. Study-level findings and limits: The study recognized that its TCR sequencing and HLA analysis covered a relatively small number of individuals.

Reverse transcription of roughly 0.5 to 1 ug RNA was performed with random hexamers. TCRdb passed the immunoSEQ multiplex PCR reads through MiXCR, listing each CDR3 protein once. The sample contains under 300,000 distinct CDR3 sequences, around 96% of which appear only once. The CDR3 covers 13 residues. CDR1 is SGHTA and CDR2 is FQGTGA in the germline V gene. V lost 3 bases and J 2 bases, leaving 7 bases between the germline ends. TCR beta sequences were obtained from blood CD8+ and CD4+ T cells. The receptor's source is a human donor with Susac syndrome. The chain employs TRBV7-3 and TRBJ2-5; D gene unclear. The sequencing sample was made of CD4+ T cells from PBMCs. This CDR3 reads CASSLTVQETQYF. DNA of the CDR3: TGTGCCAGCAGCTTGACGGTGCAAGAGACCCAGTACTTC.